These 8 T cell receptor beta chains were all obtained from the same sample, sequenced in a study of blood T cell repertoires in COVID-19. Measured with immunoSEQ multiplex PCR; TCRdb has only the in-frame clones, and not every one. The sample has about 410,000 clones; around 89% are singletons. Sequencing used peripheral blood. These receptors were taken from a woman in her 40s with COVID-19, enrolled during active disease.

This chain connects TRBV29-1 to TRBJ1-1; D is possibly TRBD1 (6 bases). Germline V lookup: CDR1 SQVTM, CDR2 ANQGSEA. Trimming left V 7 bases short and J 0 bases short, with 12 bases between. This CDR3 contains 13 residues. This CDR3 reads CSGGGSLNTEAFF. As DNA, the CDR3 is TGCAGCGGGGGGGGCAGTCTGAACACTGAAGCTTTCTTT.

The J gene is TRBJ1-1, the V gene TRBV28; D uncertain. Trimming took off 3 bases at V and 4 bases at J, with 9 bases between the two ends. CDR3 length equals 13 residues. CDR1 is MDHEN and CDR2 is SYDVKM in the germline V gene. The CDR3 region is CASSLRHSTEAFF. In DNA, the CDR3 is TGTGCCAGCAGTTTGAGGCATTCCACTGAAGCTTTCTTT. Combining the CDR3 with reference TRBV28 and TRBJ1-1 gives the whole variable domain DVKVTQSSRYLVKRTGEKVFLECVQDMDHENMFWYRQDPGLGLRLIYFSYDVKMKEKGDIPEGYSVSREKKERFSLILESASTNQTSMYLCASSLRHSTEAFFGQGTRLTVV.

This clone was observed once. The chain links TRBV28 to TRBJ1-4; D is ambiguous. This CDR3 contains 16 residues. Germline assignment: CDR1 MDHEN and CDR2 SYDVKM. V lost 7 bases to trimming and J lost 0 bases, with 15 bases between them. The CDR3 loop reads CASKYGGSPTNEKLFF. CDR3 sequence (DNA): TGTGCCAGCAAATATGGCGGCAGTCCAACTAATGAAAAACTGTTTTTT. The entire variable domain, with the rest obtained from reference TRBV28 and TRBJ1-4, is as follows: DVKVTQSSRYLVKRTGEKVFLECVQDMDHENMFWYRQDPGLGLRLIYFSYDVKMKEKGDIPEGYSVSREKKERFSLILESASTNQTSMYLCASKYGGSPTNEKLFFGSGTQLSVL.

The rearrangement links TRBV5-1 to TRBJ1-2; tentatively, D is TRBD1 (5 bases). The germline V gene has CDR1 SGHRS and CDR2 YFSETQ. There are 13 residues in the CDR3. V lost 4 bases, J lost 8 bases, and 15 bases lay in between. CDR3 protein: CASSIGAGEGYTF. In nucleotides, the CDR3 is TGCGCCAGCAGCATTGGGGCCGGCGAAGGCTACACCTTC.

This clone was found once. This chain links TRBV19 with TRBJ2-1, with 8 bases fitting TRBD2. The germline V gene has CDR1 LNHDA and CDR2 SQIVND (reference sequence). V lost 2 bases and J lost 7; bases outside the gene matches: 7. The CDR3 loop spans 15 amino acids. CDR3 amino acids: CASSITVAGRNEQFF. The CDR3, as DNA: TGTGCCAGTAGTATAACGGTAGCGGGGAGGAATGAGCAGTTCTTC.

V and J are TRBV7-2 and TRBJ2-5; TRBD1 agrees at 8 bases. CDR1 and CDR2 from the germline V gene are SGHTA and FQGNSA. The V and J ends lost 2 bases and 4 bases, in that order; junction bases with no gene match: 6. The CDR3 is 15 amino acids. The CDR3 spells CASSLIFTGGETQYF. The CDR3 nucleotides read TGTGCCAGCAGCTTAATATTCACAGGGGGAGAGACCCAGTACTTC.

J is TRBJ1-5 and V is TRBV6-1; D gene uncertain. The V gene lost 2 bases and the J gene lost 7 bases, with 15 bases spanning the gap. Germline V gives CDR1 MNHNS, CDR2 SASEGT. This CDR3 is 15 amino acids long. The CDR3 nucleotides are TGTGCCAGCAGTGAACAGTGGGCTGGGCCCCAGCCCCAGCATTTT. It yields the protein CASSEQWAGPQPQHF.

The J gene is TRBJ2-3, the V gene TRBV30; 7 bases map to TRBD2. The length of the CDR3 is 17 residues. The junction had 21 bases not matched to a gene; V was cut back by 3 bases and J by 9 bases. Germline values: CDR1 GTSNPN, CDR2 SVGIG (reference sequence). CDR3 amino acids: CAWSPPRGPSGRKTQYF. The DNA of the CDR3 is TGTGCCTGGAGCCCCCCCCGAGGGCCCTCCGGGAGGAAGACGCAGTATTTT.